The 17 T cell receptor beta chains below come from one sample, sequenced in a study of blood T cell repertoires in COVID-19. Measured with immunoSEQ multiplex PCR; TCRdb has only the in-frame clones, and not every one. The table has around 310,000 clones, about nine tenths seen once. Sample: PBMCs or T cells enriched from blood (not recorded which). These receptors were obtained from a young woman who had recovered from COVID-19.

The rearrangement links TRBV18 to TRBJ1-5; the D gene is possibly TRBD1 (5 bases). The V gene's germline CDR1 is KGHSH and CDR2 LQKENI. V lost 0 bases, J lost 5 bases, and 5 bases lay in between. This CDR3 is built from 13 residues. The CDR3 spells CASSPPGDQPQHF. Written as DNA, the CDR3 is TGTGCCAGCTCACCACCAGGGGATCAGCCCCAGCATTTT. Full variable domain (rest looked up from reference TRBV18 and TRBJ1-5): NAGVMQNPRHLVRRRGQEARLRCSPMKGHSHVYWYRQLPEEGLKFMVYLQKENIIDESGMPKERFSAEFPKEGPSILRIQQVVRGDSAAYFCASSPPGDQPQHFGDGTRLSIL.

The chain links TRBV6-5 to TRBJ2-5; D may be TRBD2 (6 bases). From germline, CDR1 is MNHEY and CDR2 SVGAGI. V gave up 7 bases and J gave up 7 bases, with 19 bases separating them. The CDR3 has 14 amino acids. Here the CDR3 DNA reads TGTGCCAGCACCCCAGCTTCGGGGGTCGGGACCCAGTACTTC. It yields the protein CASTPASGVGTQYF.

The chain combines TRBV18 with TRBJ2-7, with a tentative D call TRBD1 (6 bases). V was shortened by 0 bases and J by 2 bases, with 8 bases between the two germline ends. The CDR3 runs 14 residues. Germline V gene data show CDR1 as KGHSH and CDR2 as LQKENI. The chain's CDR3 is CASSPPEGAYEQYF. The CDR3 DNA sequence: TGTGCCAGCTCACCACCTGAGGGGGCCTACGAGCAGTACTTC. The variable domain in full, completed from reference TRBV18 and TRBJ2-7, reads NAGVMQNPRHLVRRRGQEARLRCSPMKGHSHVYWYRQLPEEGLKFMVYLQKENIIDESGMPKERFSAEFPKEGPSILRIQQVVRGDSAAYFCASSPPEGAYEQYFGPGTRLTVT.

This CDR3 is CASSQDMSSGANVLTF. Here the CDR3 DNA reads TGTGCCAGCAGCCAAGATATGAGCTCTGGGGCCAACGTCCTGACTTTC. The rearrangement links TRBV14 to TRBJ2-6, with unresolved D. Trimming left V 0 bases short and J 0 bases short, with 6 bases between. From germline, CDR1 is SGHDN and CDR2 FVKESK. This CDR3 region has 16 residues.

The V gene is TRBV9, the J gene TRBJ2-3, with 10 bases identical to TRBD1. The CDR3 has 17 amino acids. Trimming removed 0 bases from V and 4 bases from J; junction bases left unmatched: 8. Germline-derived CDR1 and CDR2 are SGDLS and YYNGEE. CDR3 sequence reads: CASSVVNWDRGPDTQYF. The CDR3 DNA follows: TGTGCCAGCAGCGTAGTGAATTGGGACAGGGGTCCAGATACGCAGTATTTT. Full variable domain (rest looked up from reference TRBV9 and TRBJ2-3): DSGVTQTPKHLITATGQRVTLRCSPRSGDLSVYWYQQSLDQGLQFLIQYYNGEERAKGNILERFSAQQFPDLHSELNLSSLELGDSALYFCASSVVNWDRGPDTQYFGPGTRLTVL.

The rearrangement joins TRBV11-2 to TRBJ1-5, with 8 bases matching TRBD1. Germline assignment: CDR1 SGHAT and CDR2 FQNNGV. The CDR3 totals 18 residues. J gave up 5 bases and V 0 bases, and 12 bases lay outside the gene matches. The CDR3 loop reads CASSLDPTDRVIHQPQHF. CDR3 nucleotide sequence: TGTGCCAGCAGCTTAGACCCCACGGACAGGGTAATTCATCAGCCCCAGCATTTT.

The V call is TRBV5-7, the J call TRBJ1-4, with 7 positions matching TRBD1. TRBV5-7 qualifies as an ORF whose function is uncertain. This CDR3 is 18 amino acids long. The V segment lost 2 bases and the J segment 0 bases; nucleotides outside the gene matches: 10. CDR3 coding DNA: TGTGCCAGCAGCTTCCGGACAGGAGAGGGGGCAACTAATGAAAAACTGTTTTTT. Translated: CASSFRTGEGATNEKLFF.

The chain combines TRBV27 with TRBJ1-5, with D hard to call. The CDR3 consists of 12 residues. Between the trimmed V and J ends, which lost 6 bases and 1 base, there was a span of 4 bases. Germline CDR1 is MNHEY and CDR2 is SMNVEV (reference sequence). DNA of the CDR3: TGTGCCAGCAGCCAGAGCAATCAGCCCCAGCATTTT. Translating it yields CASSQSNQPQHF.

This chain uses TRBV19 with TRBJ1-1; TRBD1 aligns across 10 bases. From germline, CDR1 is LNHDA and CDR2 SQIVND (reference sequence). The CDR3 runs to 14 residues. Trimming took 6 bases from V and 3 from J; bases not matched to a gene: 4. DNA of the CDR3: TGTGCCAGTAGAGGGGACAGGGGAGACACTGAAGCTTTCTTT. As protein: CASRGDRGDTEAFF. The full variable domain, its missing parts supplied by reference TRBV19 and TRBJ1-1, is DGGITQSPKYLFRKEGQNVTLSCEQNLNHDAMYWYRQDPGQGLRLIYYSQIVNDFQKGDIAEGYSVSREKKESFPLTVTSAQKNPTAFYLCASRGDRGDTEAFFGQGTRLTVV.

The rearrangement links TRBV6-5 to TRBJ1-3, with a weak D call TRBD1 (6 bases). Trimming left V 7 bases short and J 5 bases short, with 18 bases between. Germline-derived CDR1 and CDR2 are MNHEY and SVGAGI. This CDR3 is 15 amino acids long. CDR3 bases: TGTGCCAGCATTCCTCGGGGGGGGCAAAGAAACACCATATATTTT. It yields the protein CASIPRGGQRNTIYF.

This chain uses TRBV30 with TRBJ1-2, with D possibly being TRBD1 (5 bases). Per germline, CDR1 GTSNPN and CDR2 SVGIG (reference sequence). Between the trimmed V and J ends, which lost 2 bases and 10 bases, there was a span of 17 bases. This CDR3 is 13 amino acids long. CDR3 DNA sequence: TGTGCCTGGAGTCTGTCAGGGAATGGTGCCTACACCTTC. Translated: CAWSLSGNGAYTF.

The CDR3 loop is CASSFPGDRGDTGELFF. The CDR3 region has the DNA TGTGCCAGCAGCTTCCCGGGGGACAGGGGGGACACCGGGGAGCTGTTTTTT. The chain has TRBV5-5 and TRBJ2-2, with 11 bases lining up with TRBD1. Germline-derived CDR1 and CDR2 are SGHKS and YYEKEE (reference sequence). The CDR3 is 17 amino acids. Germline trimming cut 2 bases from V and 3 bases from J; bases unmatched to any gene: 6.

The chain carries TRBV28 and TRBJ1-2, with a tentative D call TRBD1 (6 bases). The CDR3 runs to 15 residues. The germline CDR1 and CDR2 sequences are MDHEN and SYDVKM. Trimming cost V 5 bases and J 4 bases, with 17 bases left between them. CDR3 residues: CASSAVTGGIYGYTF. The DNA for the CDR3 is TGTGCCAGCAGTGCAGTGACAGGAGGCATCTATGGCTACACCTTC.

The chain joins TRBV29-1 to TRBJ1-3; maybe TRBD1 (6 bases). This CDR3 contains 14 residues. The germline V gene encodes CDR1 SQVTM and CDR2 ANQGSEA. Trimming shortened V by 3 bases and J by 0 bases, and 9 bases separated the two germline ends. The CDR3 bases are TGCAGCGTTGACCTGGACAGCTCTGGAAACACCATATATTTT. Residues: CSVDLDSSGNTIYF.

This chain connects TRBV11-2 to TRBJ2-2; 8 bases are shared with TRBD2. CDR3 length: 14 amino acids. The trim removed 6 bases at V and 6 bases at J, leaving 6 bases unmatched. CDR1 SGHAT and CDR2 FQNNGV come from the germline V gene. The CDR3 region has the DNA TGTGCCAGCAGACCTCTGCGGGAGGCCGGGGAGCTGTTTTTT. This codes for CASRPLREAGELFF.

The V call is TRBV6-5, the J call TRBJ2-4, with D maybe TRBD1 (6 bases). The ends were cut back, 2 bases at V and 4 bases at J, with 12 bases in the middle. The CDR3 runs 15 residues. From germline, CDR1 is MNHEY and CDR2 SVGAGI. The CDR3 spells CASSYLTGNKNIQYF. The CDR3 DNA reads TGTGCCAGCAGTTACCTCACAGGGAATAAAAACATTCAGTACTTC.

The V call is TRBV10-1, the J call TRBJ2-7; 8 nucleotides line up with TRBD2. The V and J ends lost 1 base and 2 bases, in that order; junction bases with no gene match: 4. Germline V CDR1 and CDR2: WNHNN, SYGVQD (reference sequence). The CDR3 extends over 15 amino acids. CDR3 DNA sequence: TGCGCCAGCAGTGAGTTTAGCGGGATAACCTACGAGCAGTACTTC. It encodes CASSEFSGITYEQYF.